One and the same sample provided the 9 T cell receptor beta chains below, sequenced in a study of glioma-infiltrating T cells. The iRepertoire nested amplicon-rescue multiplex PCR amplified TCR alpha and beta CDR3s from RNA. TCRdb reprocessed the multiplex PCR reads with MiXCR, giving one entry per CDR3 protein. The table shows about 410,000 distinct CDR3 sequences, with roughly two fifths occurring only once. The material sequenced was glioma tissue, nonneoplastic brain tissue, or PBMCs (not recorded which). The receptors here all came from a human donor with low-grade glioma or glioblastoma, undergoing nonglioma brain surgery, or in good health (not recorded which).

The chain has TRBV20-1 and TRBJ2-5; 8 bases are shared with TRBD2. This CDR3 comprises 15 residues. Trimming took 0 bases from V and 1 from J; bases not matched to a gene: 4. Germline V gene data show CDR1 as DFQATT and CDR2 as SNEGSKA (reference sequence). The CDR3 coding sequence is TGCAGTGCTAGAGATCCAGCGGGGGCCCAAGAGACCCAGTACTTC. Protein product: CSARDPAGAQETQYF.

A word on this clonotype: Being one base from a much bigger clone, this may be a read error. The chain joins TRBV4-1 to TRBJ1-5; D not certain. This CDR3 has 14 residues. The V and J ends lost 5 bases and 4 bases respectively, with 12 bases between them. CDR1 and CDR2 (germline): MGHRA, YSYEKL. In DNA, the CDR3 is TGCGCCAGCAGCAAGGAGAATAGGAATCAGCCCCAGCATTTT. It is translated as CASSKENRNQPQHF.

This clonotype was seen more than once but under ten times. The chain is built from TRBV7-2 and TRBJ1-4; D not resolved. Trimming cost V 5 bases and J 0 bases, with 10 bases left between them. Germline V gene data show CDR1 as SGHTA and CDR2 as FQGNSA. CDR3 length equals 15 residues. CDR3 region: CASSLERSTNEKLFF. The DNA for the CDR3 is TGTGCCAGCAGCCTAGAGAGATCAACTAATGAAAAACTGTTTTTT.

A note on this clonotype: Being one base from a much bigger clone, this may be a read error. The chain recombines TRBV6-2 or TRBV6-3 with TRBJ2-3; D uncertain. The CDR3 runs to 14 residues. Germline CDR1 MNHEY, CDR2 SVGEGT. V lost 6 bases to trimming and J lost 1 base, with 11 bases between them. The CDR3 reads CASSPSEGTDTQYF. DNA of the CDR3: TGTGCCAGCAGCCCCTCTGAGGGCACAGATACGCAGTATTTT.

About this clonotype: An end of the junction does not agree with germline; a read error may underlie this. This chain uses TRBV27 with TRBJ1-4; D remains unclear. The CDR3 length is 14 residues. Per the germline V gene, CDR1 is MNHEY and CDR2 is SMNVEV (reference sequence). The CDR3 sequence is CASSQTGEADTQFF. CDR3 in DNA: TGTGCGAGCAGCCAGACGGGAGAGGCAGATACGCAGTTTTTT. Supplemented by reference TRBV27 and TRBJ1-4, the full variable domain reads EAQVTQNPRYLITVTGKKLTVTCSQNMNHEYMSWYRQDPGLGLRQIYYSMNVEVTDKGDVPEGYKVSRKEKRNFPLILESPSPNQTSLYFCASSQTGEADTQFFGSGTQLSVL.

Details on this clonotype: A much larger clone differs by one base, so this may be a read error. Here the CDR3 reads CASRLPDGYSDQPQHF. CDR3 nucleotide sequence: TGTGCCAGCAGACTCCCGGACGGCTATAGCGATCAGCCCCAGCATTTT. V and J are TRBV28 and TRBJ1-5, with no clear D. The length of the CDR3 is 16 residues. Germline V gene sequence: CDR1 MDHEN, CDR2 SYDVKM.

This clonotype showed up just a few times. The V gene is TRBV7-8, the J gene TRBJ2-7; perhaps TRBD1 as D (6 bases). V was shortened by 3 bases and J by 0 bases, with 9 bases between the two germline ends. The CDR3 sequence is 14 residues long. Germline assignment: CDR1 SGHVS and CDR2 FQNEAQ. The CDR3 coding sequence is TGTGCCAGCAGCTTCCTGGGACACTCCTACGAGCAGTACTTC. Protein sequence: CASSFLGHSYEQYF.

The rearrangement joins TRBV4-2 to TRBJ1-4; 9 bases are a match to TRBD1. Germline V gene data show CDR1 as LGHNA and CDR2 as YNFKEQ. The CDR3 has 15 residues. V lost 6 bases, J lost 2 bases, and 4 bases stayed unmatched. The CDR3 DNA sequence: TGTGCCAGCAGACTCGGGACAGGGACTAATGAAAAACTGTTTTTT. Encoded protein: CASRLGTGTNEKLFF.

About this clonotype itself: This may come from a read error, since a much larger clone is one base off. The chain employs TRBV6-9 and TRBJ2-7, with D possibly TRBD2 on 5 matching bases. In germline, CDR1 is MNHGY, CDR2 SVAAGI. Trimming took 3 bases from V and 13 from J, leaving 25 bases between them. This CDR3 has 15 amino acids. CDR3 sequence (DNA): TGTGCCAGCAGTTACACAAACCACCCATCGAGAGGGCTTTACTTC. This encodes CASSYTNHPSRGLYF.